This T cell receptor beta chain came from a study of T cells in Graves' hyperthyroidism and ophthalmopathy. General study findings and limits: Researchers found most expanded thyroid clonotypes above 0.001 in blood as well.

Amplification yielded TCR beta CDR3 regions, with RNA transcripts as the source. A set of HTBI primers served as the primers for a first-round RT-PCR of the TCR CDR3. TCRdb processed the multiplex PCR reads anew with MiXCR; each CDR3 protein has one entry. This table has approximately 260,000 distinct CDR3 sequences, 13% to 15% appearing once. Germline CDR1 and CDR2: MDHEN and SYDVKM. The CDR3 spans 12 residues. V lost 9 bases and J 0 bases, leaving 9 bases between the germline ends. The sample holds many counts of this clonotype. The antigen is not known. Patients having uncontrolled infection, another autoimmune disease, pregnancy or lactation were not included.

The receptor's source is a woman aged 50 to 65 with Graves' hyperthyroidism that later progressed to Graves' ophthalmopathy. The chain links TRBV28 to TRBJ2-7, with D uncertain. The sequenced sample was blood. The CDR3 DNA follows: TGTGCCAGACTCAGGAGCTCCTACGAGCAGTACTTC. This encodes CARLRSSYEQYF.